This is a list of T cell receptor beta chains from one sample in a study of blood T cell repertoires in COVID-19. Assay: immunoSEQ multiplex PCR; the TCRdb copy retains only in-frame clones and omits some. The table has fewer than 350,000 clones, 75% to 90% seen once; the top ten hold 2% to 3%. The sequencing sample was made of PBMCs or T cells enriched from blood (not recorded which). The receptors here all came from a woman aged 45-60 years who had recovered from COVID-19. CDR3s include the opening cysteine and the closing phenylalanine or tryptophan. The D gene is left open where the match is weak. The size of a clone is reported for some rows only, either as once, few or many, or as a class for expanded clones.

>TRBV5-4|TRBD2|-|TRBJ2-1
CASTRLAGGPLGAYNEQFF
TGTGCCAGCACCCGACTAGCGGGAGGGCCTTTAGGAGCCTACAATGAGCAGTTCTTC
>TRBV18|-|once|TRBJ1-5
CASSGGTGNQPQHF
TGTGCCAGCTCAGGAGGGACGGGTAATCAGCCCCAGCATTTT
>TRBV19|-|once|TRBJ1-1
CASSIRQSNTEAFF
TGTGCCAGTAGTATCCGACAGTCGAACACTGAAGCTTTCTTT
>TRBV5-4|TRBD1|-|TRBJ1-3
CASSLGTGNSGNTIYF
TGTGCCAGCAGCTTGGGGACAGGGAACTCTGGAAACACCATATATTTT
>TRBV15|-|few|TRBJ1-5
CATSRDQNQPQHF
TGTGCCACCAGCAGAGACCAGAATCAGCCCCAGCATTTT
>TRBV18|TRBD2|-|TRBJ2-5
CASSPSGVQETQYF
TGTGCCAGCTCACCAAGCGGGGTCCAAGAGACCCAGTACTTC
>TRBV19|TRBD1|-|TRBJ1-4
CASSEMRGTGEKLFF
TGTGCCAGTAGCGAAATGCGGGGGACAGGCGAAAAACTGTTTTTT
>TRBV28|TRBD1|-|TRBJ2-5
CASSFIGTGQETQYF
TGTGCCAGCAGTTTTATAGGGACAGGGCAAGAGACCCAGTACTTC
>TRBV10-3|TRBD1|-|TRBJ2-7
CAISGDRDEQYF
TGTGCCATCAGTGGGGACAGGGACGAGCAGTACTTC
>TRBV3-1/TRBV3-2|TRBD2|-|TRBJ2-1
CASSLSGTSNEQFF
TGTGCCAGCAGCCTTAGCGGGACCTCAAATGAGCAGTTCTTC
>TRBV10-3|-|-|TRBJ1-1
CAISELNRGYGEAFF
TGTGCCATCAGTGAACTAAATAGGGGATATGGTGAAGCTTTCTTT
>TRBV5-1|-|-|TRBJ2-4
CASSEEVAKNIQYF
TGCGCCAGCAGTGAGGAGGTAGCCAAAAACATTCAGTACTTC
>TRBV27|-|-|TRBJ2-2
CASSLSRGSNTGELFF
TGTGCCAGCAGTTTATCGCGCGGATCGAACACCGGGGAGCTGTTTTTT
>TRBV28|-|-|TRBJ2-5
CASSSTQGAGETQYF
TGTGCCAGCAGTTCGACTCAGGGCGCTGGAGAGACCCAGTACTTC
>TRBV6-1|-|-|TRBJ1-1
CASSEDRENTEAFF
TGTGCCAGCAGTGAAGATCGAGAGAACACTGAAGCTTTCTTT
>TRBV9|-|-|TRBJ1-6
CASSVGTHSPLHF
TGTGCCAGCAGCGTAGGGACACATTCACCCCTCCACTTT
>TRBV11-3|TRBD2|-|TRBJ2-5
CASSDAGAGGGETQYF
TGTGCCAGCAGCGACGCCGGAGCGGGGGGCGGAGAGACCCAGTACTTC
>TRBV6-4|TRBD1|-|TRBJ1-5
CASSRDRDQPQHF
TGTGCCAGCAGTAGGGACAGGGATCAGCCCCAGCATTTT
>TRBV11-2|-|-|TRBJ1-3
CASSWGSGSMGGTIYF
TGTGCCAGCAGCTGGGGCTCTGGATCTATGGGGGGCACCATATATTTT
>TRBV11-3|TRBD2|-|TRBJ2-1
CASSSGTSRGEQFF
TGTGCCAGCAGCTCAGGGACTAGCCGGGGGGAGCAGTTCTTC
>TRBV29-1|-|-|TRBJ1-2
CSVETGFSGYGYTF
TGCAGCGTTGAAACAGGTTTTTCTGGGTATGGCTACACCTTC
>TRBV10-1|-|-|TRBJ2-1
CASSSPQGPDPYNEQFF
TGCGCCAGCAGCAGCCCACAGGGTCCCGATCCCTACAATGAGCAGTTCTTC
>TRBV5-1|-|-|TRBJ2-3
CASSLGQGLTSTDTQYF
TGCGCCAGCAGCTTGGGGCAGGGACTTACTAGCACAGATACGCAGTATTTT
>TRBV9|TRBD1|-|TRBJ1-6
CASTGQLNSPLHF
TGTGCCAGTACGGGACAGCTTAATTCACCCCTCCACTTT
>TRBV6-5|TRBD1|-|TRBJ1-1
CASSQGQGGTEAFF
TGTGCCAGCAGTCAGGGACAGGGCGGTACTGAAGCTTTCTTT
>TRBV27|-|-|TRBJ1-1
CASSSDLMNTEAFF
TGTGCCAGCAGTTCTGACTTGATGAACACTGAAGCTTTCTTT
>TRBV29-1|TRBD1|few|TRBJ2-7
CSVVPGTVTYEQYF
TGCAGCGTTGTCCCCGGGACAGTAACCTACGAGCAGTACTTC
>TRBV18|TRBD2|-|TRBJ2-1
CASSPRTSGRDEQFF
TGTGCCAGCTCACCAAGGACTAGCGGGAGGGATGAGCAGTTCTTC
>TRBV7-2|TRBD1|-|TRBJ1-4
CASSLDFVGTGDEKLFF
TGTGCCAGCAGCTTAGATTTTGTAGGGACAGGGGATGAAAAACTGTTTTTT
>TRBV6-2/TRBV6-3|TRBD1|-|TRBJ1-2
CASSVDRGIYGYTF
TGTGCCAGCAGTGTCGACAGGGGCATCTATGGCTACACCTTC
>TRBV28|TRBD2|-|TRBJ2-3
CASRARGGTDTQYF
TGTGCCAGCAGGGCTCGGGGAGGGACAGATACGCAGTATTTT
>TRBV5-1|TRBD2|-|TRBJ2-3
CASSPRTSGANTDTQYF
TGCGCCAGCAGCCCAAGGACTAGCGGGGCAAACACAGATACGCAGTATTTT
>TRBV7-8|-|-|TRBJ2-1
CASSLVDYPTHNEQFF
TGTGCCAGCAGCTTAGTGGACTACCCTACCCACAATGAGCAGTTCTTC
>TRBV4-2|-|-|TRBJ2-3
CASSQERGDTQYF
TGTGCCAGCAGCCAAGAACGGGGAGATACGCAGTATTTT
>TRBV7-2|TRBD2|-|TRBJ2-7
CASKKAGEAYEQYF
TGTGCCAGCAAGAAGGCGGGAGAGGCCTACGAGCAGTACTTC
>TRBV2|-|-|TRBJ1-2
CASRDAAGGDYGYTF
TGTGCCAGCAGAGACGCCGCGGGGGGGGACTATGGCTACACCTTC
>TRBV7-2|TRBD1|-|TRBJ1-2
CASSPRQGNGYTF
TGTGCCAGCAGCCCCAGACAGGGGAATGGCTACACCTTC
>TRBV12-3/TRBV12-4|-|-|TRBJ1-1
CASSLVSEAFF
TGTGCCAGCAGTTTAGTTAGTGAGGCTTTCTTT
>TRBV2|TRBD2|-|TRBJ2-5
CASSTGTSAQETQYF
TGTGCCAGCAGTACCGGGACTAGCGCGCAAGAGACCCAGTACTTC
>TRBV27|TRBD2|once|TRBJ2-1
CASSLWGTSGAYNEQFF
TGTGCCAGCAGTTTATGGGGGACTAGCGGAGCCTACAATGAGCAGTTCTTC